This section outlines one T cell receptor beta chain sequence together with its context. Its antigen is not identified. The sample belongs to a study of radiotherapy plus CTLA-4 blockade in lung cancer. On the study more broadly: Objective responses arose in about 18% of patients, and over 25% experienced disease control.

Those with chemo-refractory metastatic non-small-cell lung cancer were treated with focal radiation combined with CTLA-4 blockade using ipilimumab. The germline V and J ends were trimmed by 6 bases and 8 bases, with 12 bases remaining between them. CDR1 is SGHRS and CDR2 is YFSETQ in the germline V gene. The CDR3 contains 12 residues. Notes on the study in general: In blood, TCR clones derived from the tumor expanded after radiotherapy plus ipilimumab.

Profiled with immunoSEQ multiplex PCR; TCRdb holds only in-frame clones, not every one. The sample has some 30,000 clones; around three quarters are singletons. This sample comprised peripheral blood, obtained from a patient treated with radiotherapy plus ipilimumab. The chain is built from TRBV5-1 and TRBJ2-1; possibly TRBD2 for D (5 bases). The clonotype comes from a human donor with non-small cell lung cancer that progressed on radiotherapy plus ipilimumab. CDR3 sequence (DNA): TGCGCCAGCACCTACGGGGATGATGAGCAGTTCTTC. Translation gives CASTYGDDEQFF.